This T cell receptor (beta chain) was captured by sequencing in a study of blood T cell repertoires in COVID-19. In the study overall: COVID-19 samples, acute and convalescent, were from the United States, Italy and Spain.

Repertoires were generated with immunoSEQ multiplex PCR, while TCRdb's copy carries only in-frame clones and drops some. The sample holds about 150,000 clones, about 90% seen once. V shed 7 bases and J shed 2 bases, with 11 bases lying between them. The CDR3 has 14 residues. CDR1 and CDR2 from the germline V gene are WSHSY and SAAADI. Sequenced material: peripheral blood. This TCR was recovered from a man aged 45-60 years with acute or convalescent COVID-19. J is TRBJ2-2 and V is TRBV10-2, with D possibly being TRBD1 (6 bases). DNA of the CDR3: TGCGCCAGCAATAAGGACAGAAACACCGGGGAGCTGTTTTTT. The encoded protein is CASNKDRNTGELFF.